Listed below are T cell receptor beta chains from one sample, sequenced in a study of T-cell reconstitution after alpha-beta-depleted transplantation in children. Using its own MiXCR run on the PCR reads, TCRdb lists one record per CDR3 protein. This table holds roughly 100,000 distinct CDR3 sequences, around 7.8% found once. Material: PBMCs, obtained before TCRalphabeta/CD19-depleted stem cell transplant. The receptor source for this set is a boy between 2 and 10 years old with acute lymphoblastic leukemia, due to receive a stem cell transplant. Each CDR3 is given with its conserved first and last residue. A D gene is named only where the DNA matches it firmly. Rows may omit the clone size; those that give it use once, few, many or a size class.

.	TRBV7-9	TRBJ1-4	many	CASSSPGGRANEKLFF	TGTGCCAGCAGCTCCCCGGGCGGGCGGGCTAATGAAAAACTGTTTTTT
.	TRBV3-1	TRBJ1-4	.	CASSSPGVMFF	TGTGCCAGCAGCTCCCCCGGGGTAATGTTTTTT
TRBD2	TRBV6-2/TRBV6-3	TRBJ2-7	.	CASIPLAGSSYEQYF	TGTGCCAGCATCCCTCTAGCGGGGAGCTCCTACGAGCAGTACTTC
TRBD2	TRBV20-1	TRBJ2-2	many	CSARDLASGEHTGELFF	TGCAGTGCTAGAGATCTCGCTAGCGGGGAGCACACCGGGGAGCTGTTTTTT
.	TRBV20-1	TRBJ1-5	many	CSARGVQGSNQPQHF	TGCAGTGCTAGAGGAGTCCAGGGTAGCAATCAGCCCCAGCATTTT
.	TRBV7-2	TRBJ2-3	few	CASSSEGYTQYF	TGTGCCAGCAGCTCAGAGGGTTATACGCAGTATTTT
.	TRBV28	TRBJ1-1	many	CASGPRNTEAFF	TGTGCCAGCGGGCCGAGGAACACTGAAGCTTTCTTT
.	TRBV18	TRBJ2-3	few	CASSPPQGRTDTQYF	TGTGCCAGCTCACCGCCTCAGGGACGCACAGATACGCAGTATTTT
.	TRBV5-1	TRBJ2-3	many	CASSLGSGDTQYF	TGCGCCAGCAGCTTGGGTTCAGGGGATACGCAGTATTTT
.	TRBV7-8	TRBJ1-1	many	CASSFNPDPNTEAFF	TGTGCCAGCAGCTTCAATCCAGACCCGAACACTGAAGCTTTCTTT
.	TRBV5-1	TRBJ2-3	medium-sized	CASSFSGSSTDTQYF	TGCGCCAGCAGCTTTAGTGGTTCTAGCACAGATACGCAGTATTTT
.	TRBV20-1	TRBJ2-5	few	CSAREGSRAGRETQYF	TGCAGTGCTAGAGAAGGAAGTAGGGCGGGGAGGGAGACCCAGTACTTC
TRBD2	TRBV4-3	TRBJ2-1	.	CASSQDGTSGGPYNEQFF	TGCGCCAGCAGCCAAGATGGGACTAGCGGGGGCCCATACAATGAGCAGTTCTTC